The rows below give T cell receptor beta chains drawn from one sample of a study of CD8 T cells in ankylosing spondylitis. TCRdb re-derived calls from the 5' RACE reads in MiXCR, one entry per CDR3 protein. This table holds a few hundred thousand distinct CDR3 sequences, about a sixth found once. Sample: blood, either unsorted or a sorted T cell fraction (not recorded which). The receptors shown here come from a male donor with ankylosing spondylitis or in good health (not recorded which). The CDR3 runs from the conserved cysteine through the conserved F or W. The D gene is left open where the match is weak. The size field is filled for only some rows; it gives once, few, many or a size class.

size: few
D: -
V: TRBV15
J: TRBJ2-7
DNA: TGTGCCACCAGCAGAGAGTCGGGAGAGGCCTACGAGCAGTACTTC
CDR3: CATSRESGEAYEQYF

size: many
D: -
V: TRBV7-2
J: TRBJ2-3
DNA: TGTGCCAGCAGCTACGGGGGCACAGATACGCAGTATTTT
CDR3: CASSYGGTDTQYF

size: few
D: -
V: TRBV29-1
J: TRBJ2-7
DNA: TGCAGCGTTAGGACCGTTAACTCCTACGAGCAGTACTTC
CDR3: CSVRTVNSYEQYF

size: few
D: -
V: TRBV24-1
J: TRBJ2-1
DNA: TGTGCCACCAGTGATTTGCCGCACAATGAGCAGTTCTTC
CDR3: CATSDLPHNEQFF

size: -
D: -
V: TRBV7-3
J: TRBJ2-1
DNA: TGTGCCAGCAGCTTAACTGACGGGATCGATGAGCAGTTCTTC
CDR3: CASSLTDGIDEQFF

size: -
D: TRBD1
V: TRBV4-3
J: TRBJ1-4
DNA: TGCGCCAGCAGCGGGGGGACAGGCCCTAATGAAAAACTGTTTTTT
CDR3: CASSGGTGPNEKLFF

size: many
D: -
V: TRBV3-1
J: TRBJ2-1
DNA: TGTGCCAGCAGCCAAGACGCCGCGACTATCTACAATGAGCAGTTCTTC
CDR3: CASSQDAATIYNEQFF

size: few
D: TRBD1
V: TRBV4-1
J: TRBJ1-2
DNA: TGCGCCAGCAGCCAAGAACCGGGACAGGGCTATGGCTACACCTTC
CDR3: CASSQEPGQGYGYTF

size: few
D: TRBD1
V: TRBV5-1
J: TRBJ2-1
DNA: TGCGCCAGCAGCTCTTGGGACAGTTACAATGAGCAGTTCTTC
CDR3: CASSSWDSYNEQFF

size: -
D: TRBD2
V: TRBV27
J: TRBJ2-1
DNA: TGTGCCAGCCGCCTAGCGGGACCTAGTGAGCAGTTCTTC
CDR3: CASRLAGPSEQFF

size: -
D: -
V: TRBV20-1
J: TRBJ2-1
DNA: TGCAGTGCTACCAGACCTAGCCCCAACTCCTACAATGAGCAGTTCTTC
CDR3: CSATRPSPNSYNEQFF

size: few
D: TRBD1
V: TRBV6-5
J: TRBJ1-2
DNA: TGTGCCAGCAGCCACGACAGGGATGGCTACACCTTC
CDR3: CASSHDRDGYTF

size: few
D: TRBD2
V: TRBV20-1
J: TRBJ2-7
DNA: TGCAGTGCACGAGACTTAGCGGGAGCATCCCCTCTCTACGAGCAGTACTTC
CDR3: CSARDLAGASPLYEQYF

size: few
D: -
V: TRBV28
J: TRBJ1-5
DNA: TGTGCCAGCAGTTTAGCAGGGGAGAATAATCAGCCCCAGCATTTT
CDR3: CASSLAGENNQPQHF

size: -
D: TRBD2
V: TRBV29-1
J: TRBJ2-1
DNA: TGCAGCGTTGAAGGCATAGCGGGAGGTCCCAGTCGGCAGTTCTTC
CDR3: CSVEGIAGGPSRQFF

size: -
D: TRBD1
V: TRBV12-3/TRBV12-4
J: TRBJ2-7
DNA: TGTGCCATCCAACCTACAGGGGTGTACGAGCAGTACTTC
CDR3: CAIQPTGVYEQYF

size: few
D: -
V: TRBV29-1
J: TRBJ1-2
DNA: TGCAGCGTTGAAGATTCGCGGGCGATATGGAACTATGGCTACACCTTC
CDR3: CSVEDSRAIWNYGYTF

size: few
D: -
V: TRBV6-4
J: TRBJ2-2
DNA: TGTGCCAGCAGTGATTTACCCGGGGGCGCCGTCGGGGAGCTGTTTTTT
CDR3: CASSDLPGGAVGELFF

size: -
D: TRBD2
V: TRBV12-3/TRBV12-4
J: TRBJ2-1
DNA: TGTGCCAGCAGTTTCACTAGCGGCCGCTACAATGAGCAGTTCTTC
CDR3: CASSFTSGRYNEQFF

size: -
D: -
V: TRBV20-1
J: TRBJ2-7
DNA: TGCAGTGCTAGAGATCGAGGAGCCTACGAGCAGTACTTC
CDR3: CSARDRGAYEQYF

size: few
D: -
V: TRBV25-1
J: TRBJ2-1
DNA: TGTGCCAGCAGTGAATCCTCACCGACCTTGGGGCCCCGGTTCTCCTACAATGAGCAGTTCTTC
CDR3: CASSESSPTLGPRFSYNEQFF

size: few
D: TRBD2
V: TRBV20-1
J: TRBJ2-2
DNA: TGCAGTGCTAGGGGCCTTTGGCGGGAGGGCCAAACCGGGGAGCTGTTTTTT
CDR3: CSARGLWREGQTGELFF

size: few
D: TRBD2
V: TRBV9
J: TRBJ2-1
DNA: TGTGCCAGCAGCATCTCCGGGACTAGCGGGAGGTCCTACAATGAGCAGTTCTTC
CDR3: CASSISGTSGRSYNEQFF

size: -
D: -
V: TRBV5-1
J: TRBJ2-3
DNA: TGCGCCAGCAGCTTCGGGCCTCCTAGCACAGATACGCAGTATTTT
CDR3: CASSFGPPSTDTQYF

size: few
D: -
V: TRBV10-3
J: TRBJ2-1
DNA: TGTGCCATCAGTGAGTCTAATGAGCAGTTCTTC
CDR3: CAISESNEQFF

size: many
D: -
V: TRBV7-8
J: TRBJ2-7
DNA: TGTGCCAGCAGCTTAGGTTGGGATAGCTACGAGCAGTACTTC
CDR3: CASSLGWDSYEQYF